This T cell receptor (beta chain) was sequenced in a study of CD8 T cells in ankylosing spondylitis. About this clonotype itself: Antigen unknown.

Overall study findings and caveats: Matched ankylosing spondylitis synovial fluid reportedly showed significant enrichment of disease-linked clones. There was a TCR beta motif, made of fewer than 10 highly homologous variants, that appeared characteristic of ankylosing spondylitis blood.

With molecular barcodes, quantitative 5'-RACE was used to make the TCR beta libraries. A single record per CDR3 protein comes from TCRdb applying MiXCR to the 5' RACE reads. The sample contains around 130,000 distinct CDR3 sequences, roughly a tenth of which appear only once. The CDR3 loop spans 15 amino acids. Germline V gives CDR1 MDHEN, CDR2 SYDVKM. J was trimmed by 4 bases and V by 5 bases; bases with no gene match: 7. Source material: blood, either unsorted or a sorted T cell fraction (not recorded which). The gene calls are TRBV28 and TRBJ1-4; 7 bases map to TRBD1. This clonotype was sampled from a male donor with ankylosing spondylitis or in good health (not recorded which). The CDR3 loop is CASSLGTANNEKLFF. For the CDR3, the DNA is TGTGCCAGCAGTCTAGGGACAGCGAATAATGAAAAACTGTTTTTT.